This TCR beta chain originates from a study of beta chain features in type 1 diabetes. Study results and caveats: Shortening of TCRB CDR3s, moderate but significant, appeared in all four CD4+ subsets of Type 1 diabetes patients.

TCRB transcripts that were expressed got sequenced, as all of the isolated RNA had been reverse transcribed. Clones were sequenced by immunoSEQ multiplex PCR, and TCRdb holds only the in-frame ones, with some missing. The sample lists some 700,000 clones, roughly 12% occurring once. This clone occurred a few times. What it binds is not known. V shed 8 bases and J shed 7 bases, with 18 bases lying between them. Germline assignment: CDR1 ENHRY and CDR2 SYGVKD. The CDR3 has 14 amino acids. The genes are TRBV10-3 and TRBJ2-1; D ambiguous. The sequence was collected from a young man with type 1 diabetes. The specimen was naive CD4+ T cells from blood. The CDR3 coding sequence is TGTGCCATCTCCCAAGGAGACGGTCGAAATGAGCAGTTCTTC. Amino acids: CAISQGDGRNEQFF.